Reported below is one T cell receptor beta chain. Its antigen is not known. TRB rearrangements were amplified by touch-down multiplex PCR with mixed TRB-A/B primers. TCRdb reprocessed the multiplex PCR reads and reports one entry per CDR3 protein, with no DNA. The table lists more than 9,500 distinct CDR3 sequences. This sample stems from a study of T cell clusters in autoimmune cytopenias. Overall study results and limits: Clustering suggested that physiological T cell clusters were missing in primary autoimmune cytopenia patients.

Roughly 38,000 genome equivalents of blood DNA were amplified for TRB. The data were also submitted as part of a second study, on T cell repertoires in aging, cancer and after chemotherapy.

The receptor comes from a human donor in good health. The specimen sequenced was peripheral blood.

The CDR3 sequence: CSAHGAGDNSYNSPLHF. The chain employs TRBV20-1 and TRBJ1-6; TCRdb's D gene call, TRBD1, goes unchecked for lack of DNA. CDR3 size: 17 residues. The germline V gene encodes CDR1 DFQATT and CDR2 SNEGSKA (reference sequence).